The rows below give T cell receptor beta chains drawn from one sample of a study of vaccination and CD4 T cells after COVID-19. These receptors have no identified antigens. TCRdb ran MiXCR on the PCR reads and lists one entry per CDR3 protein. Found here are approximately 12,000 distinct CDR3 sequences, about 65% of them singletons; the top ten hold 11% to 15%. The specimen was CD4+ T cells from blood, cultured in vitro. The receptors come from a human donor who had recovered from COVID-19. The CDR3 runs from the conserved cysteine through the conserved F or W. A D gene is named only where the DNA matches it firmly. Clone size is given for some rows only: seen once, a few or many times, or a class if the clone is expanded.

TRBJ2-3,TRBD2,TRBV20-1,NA,TGCAGTGCTAGCCGCACTAGCGGGAATGGAGATACGCAGTATTTT,CSASRTSGNGDTQYF
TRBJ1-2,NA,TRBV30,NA,TGTGCCTGGAGCAGAGGACATGACTATGGCTACACCTTC,CAWSRGHDYGYTF
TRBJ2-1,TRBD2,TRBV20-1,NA,TGCAGTGCTAATAGACTAGCGAGATCCAATGAGCAGTTCTTC,CSANRLARSNEQFF
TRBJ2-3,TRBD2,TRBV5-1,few,TGCGCCAGCAGGAACGCGGGGGGCGGGGATACGCAGTATTTT,CASRNAGGGDTQYF
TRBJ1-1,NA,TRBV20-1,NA,TGCAGTGCTAGTTTTCGGCGCGGGAACACTGAAGCTTTCTTT,CSASFRRGNTEAFF
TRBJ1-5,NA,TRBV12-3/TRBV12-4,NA,TGTGCCAGCAGTTTTTGGGGGAATAGCAATCAGCCCCAGCATTTT,CASSFWGNSNQPQHF
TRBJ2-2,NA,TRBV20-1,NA,TGCAGTAGTCAGGAACTGGTCACCGGGGAGCTGTTTTTT,CSSQELVTGELFF
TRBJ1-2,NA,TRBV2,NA,TGTGCCAGCAGTGTTGGGGGCAGACTTAACTATGGCTACACCTTC,CASSVGGRLNYGYTF
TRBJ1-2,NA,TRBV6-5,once,TGTGCCAGCAGTTACGGGACGGCGGACTATGGCTACACCTTC,CASSYGTADYGYTF
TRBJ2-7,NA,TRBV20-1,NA,TGCAGTGCAGGGGGGTTCTCCTACGAGCAGTACTTC,CSAGGFSYEQYF
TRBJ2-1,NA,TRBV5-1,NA,TGCGCCAGCAGCTTGGGGGCCCACAATGAGCAGTTCTTC,CASSLGAHNEQFF
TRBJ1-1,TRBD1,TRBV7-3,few,TGTGCCAGCAGCTTAGAGGGGGCGAACACTGAAGCTTTCTTT,CASSLEGANTEAFF
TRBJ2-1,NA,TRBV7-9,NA,TGTGCCAGTAGAACAGGGGTAGGCGGGGGCTACAATGAGCAGTTCTTC,CASRTGVGGGYNEQFF
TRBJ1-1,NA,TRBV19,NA,TGTGCCAGTATACCCGATTGGAACACTGAAGCTTTCTTT,CASIPDWNTEAFF
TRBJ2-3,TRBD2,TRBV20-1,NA,TGCAGTGCCCGGGGGGGGGTCAGGGATACGCAGTATTTT,CSARGGVRDTQYF
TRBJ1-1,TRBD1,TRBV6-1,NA,TGTGCCAGCAGGAACTTTCGGACAGGGGGCGGTAGGGTTTGGAGGCCTGAAGCTTTCTTT,CASRNFRTGGGRVWRPEAFF
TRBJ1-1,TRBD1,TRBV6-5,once,TGTGCCAGCAGTTTGGACAGGGCGGTTCACACTGAAGCTTTCTTT,CASSLDRAVHTEAFF
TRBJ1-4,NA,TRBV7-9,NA,TGTGCCAGCAGCTTGGACGAAGTTGAAAAACTGTTTTTT,CASSLDEVEKLFF
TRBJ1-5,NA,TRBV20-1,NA,TGCAGTGCTGGCACAGGGCGTTATAGCAATCAGCCCCAGCATTTT,CSAGTGRYSNQPQHF
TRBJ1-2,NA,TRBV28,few,TGTGCCAGCAGTTCAAATACCAACTATGGCTACACCTTC,CASSSNTNYGYTF
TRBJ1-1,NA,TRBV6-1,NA,TGTGCCAGCAGTCCACCCGGGAAGGTCACTGAAGCTTTCTTT,CASSPPGKVTEAFF
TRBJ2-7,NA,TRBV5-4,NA,TGTGCCAGCAGCTTTAGACCAGAGTACGAGCTGTACTTC,CASSFRPEYELYF
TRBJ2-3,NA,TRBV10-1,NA,TGCGCCAGCAGTGAGTCGCCCACCGAGGAGGCAGATACGCAGTATTTT,CASSESPTEEADTQYF
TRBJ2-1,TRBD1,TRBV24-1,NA,TGTGCCACCAGTGATACCAAAGGCGGACAGGGCGGTGTTGAGCAGTTCTTC,CATSDTKGGQGGVEQFF
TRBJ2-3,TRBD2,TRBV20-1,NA,TGCAGTGCCCCCCGCCTAGCGGGGGCTAACACAGATACGCAGTATTTT,CSAPRLAGANTDTQYF
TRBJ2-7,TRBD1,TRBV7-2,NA,TGTGCCAGCAGCTCCCCCGGGACAGCCTACGGGCAGTACTTC,CASSSPGTAYGQYF
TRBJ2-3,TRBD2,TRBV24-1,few,TGTGCCACCAGTTTAGGAAGCGGGAGAGGGGATACGCAGTATTTT,CATSLGSGRGDTQYF
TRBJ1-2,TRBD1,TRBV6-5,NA,TGTGCCAGCAGTTACTCAAAGACAGGGTTCGGCTATGGCTACACCTTC,CASSYSKTGFGYGYTF
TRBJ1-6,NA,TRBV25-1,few,TGTGCCAGCAGTCATGGGGTTAATTCACCCCTCCACTTT,CASSHGVNSPLHF
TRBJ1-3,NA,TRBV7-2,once,TGTGCCAGCAGCTTAGTGCGCAGTTCCGGAAACACCATATATTTT,CASSLVRSSGNTIYF
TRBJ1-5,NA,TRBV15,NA,TGTGCCACCAGCTCGCGATTAACAGGGAGCAATCAGCCCCAGCATTTT,CATSSRLTGSNQPQHF
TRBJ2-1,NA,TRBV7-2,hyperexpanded,TGTGCCAGCAGCAGGACTCGTTTTAATGAGCAGTTCTTC,CASSRTRFNEQFF
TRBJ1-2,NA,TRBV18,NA,TGTGCCAGCTCACCAGGCAGGGCAACCTATGGCTACACCTTC,CASSPGRATYGYTF
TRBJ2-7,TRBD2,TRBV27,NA,TGTGCCAGCAGTTCCTCCAGACTCGGGGGGGAGCAGTACTTC,CASSSSRLGGEQYF
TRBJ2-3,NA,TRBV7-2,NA,TGTGCCAGCAGCTTAGTTAGCGGCACAGATACGCAGTATTTT,CASSLVSGTDTQYF
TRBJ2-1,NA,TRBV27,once,TGTGCCAGCAGCGGTAGACGTGGTGAGCAGTTCTTC,CASSGRRGEQFF
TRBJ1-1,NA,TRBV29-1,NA,TGCAGCGTCCTAAGGGTGAGGGCAGGGACTGAAGCTTTCTTT,CSVLRVRAGTEAFF
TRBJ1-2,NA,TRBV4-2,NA,TGTGCCAGCAGCCAAGGACAGTCGTATGGCTACACCTTC,CASSQGQSYGYTF
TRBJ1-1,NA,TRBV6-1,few,TGTGCCAGCGCAGGACCGTTAAAAGCTTTCTTT,CASAGPLKAFF
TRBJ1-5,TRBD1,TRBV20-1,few,TGCAGTGCTTTAACGGGACAGGGCAATCAGCCCCAGCATTTT,CSALTGQGNQPQHF
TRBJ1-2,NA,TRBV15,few,TGTGCCACCAGCAGAGACCGGACGGGAAACTATGGCTACACCTTC,CATSRDRTGNYGYTF
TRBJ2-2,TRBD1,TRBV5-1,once,TGCGCCAGCAGCCAAGGTGCGACAGGGGGGAACACCGGGGAGCTGTTTTTT,CASSQGATGGNTGELFF
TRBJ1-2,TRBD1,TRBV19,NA,TGTGCCAGTAGCCCCTGGGGACAGGGGGCCTACTACACCTTC,CASSPWGQGAYYTF
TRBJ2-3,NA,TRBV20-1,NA,TGCAGTGCTAGACAGGGTTTAACGCAGTATTTT,CSARQGLTQYF
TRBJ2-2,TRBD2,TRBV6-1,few,TGTGCCAGCAGGCCTGGACTAGCGGGAGACACCGGGGAGCTGTTTTTT,CASRPGLAGDTGELFF
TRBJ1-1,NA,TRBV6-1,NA,TGTGCCAGCAGTGAAGGAAGGACAGCCAAGAACACTGAAGCTTTCTTT,CASSEGRTAKNTEAFF
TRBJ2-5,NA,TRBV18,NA,TGTGCCAGCTCACCCAGGGAAGAGACCCAGTACTTC,CASSPREETQYF
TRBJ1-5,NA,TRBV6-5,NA,TGTGCCAGCAGTTTTCCTTCGTATAGCAATCAGCCCCAGCATTTT,CASSFPSYSNQPQHF
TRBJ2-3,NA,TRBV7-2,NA,TGTGCCAGCAGCTTTAACGGGGCGGGCACAGATACGCAGTATTTT,CASSFNGAGTDTQYF
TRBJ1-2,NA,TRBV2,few,TGTGCCAGCAGGGTCGACAGTAACTATGGCTACACCTTC,CASRVDSNYGYTF
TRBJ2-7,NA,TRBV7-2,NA,TGTGCCAGCAGCTTAGTCGGCTACGAGCAGTACTTC,CASSLVGYEQYF
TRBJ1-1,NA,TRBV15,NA,TGTGCCACCAGCAGAGATTCGGTCGGGGCTACTGAAGCTTTCTTT,CATSRDSVGATEAFF
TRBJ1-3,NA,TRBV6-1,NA,TGTGCCAGCAGTCTACAGGAACTCTCTGGAAACACCATATATTTT,CASSLQELSGNTIYF
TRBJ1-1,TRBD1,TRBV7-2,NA,TGTGCCAGCAGCTCCCAGGGGGCCGTCACTGAAGCTTTCTTT,CASSSQGAVTEAFF
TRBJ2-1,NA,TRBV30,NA,TGTGCCTGGATGATGCGTGATGAGCAGTTCTTC,CAWMMRDEQFF
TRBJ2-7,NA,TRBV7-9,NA,TGTGCCAGCAGCGGTCGACAGTACTCCTACGAGCAGTACTTC,CASSGRQYSYEQYF
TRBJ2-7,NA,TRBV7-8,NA,TGTGCCAGCAGTCGAGGACGGAACTACGAGCAGTACTTC,CASSRGRNYEQYF
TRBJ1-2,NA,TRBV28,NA,TGTGCCAGCAGTTTGCCGAACTATGGCTACACCTTC,CASSLPNYGYTF
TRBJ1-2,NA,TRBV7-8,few,TGTGCCAGCAGCCTACGACAGGATGGCTACACCTTC,CASSLRQDGYTF